This T cell receptor (beta chain) appears in the sequencing data of a study of blood T cell repertoires in COVID-19. Looking at the study overall: Researchers got acute and convalescent COVID-19 samples from the United States, Italy and Spain. Nucleic acid was either cDNA or gDNA, and it came from T cells, B-cell-depleted T cells, or PBMCs.

Participant-given clinical history determined each cohort assignment. Resolution of symptoms, clearance, or two negative PCRs was present in recovered Cohort 3 donors. CDR3 length: 15 amino acids. V was clipped by 4 bases and J by 1 base, with 14 bases between them. Germline lookup yields CDR1 SGDLS and CDR2 YYNGEE. Clones were sequenced by immunoSEQ multiplex PCR, and TCRdb holds only the in-frame ones, with some missing. The sample has about 310,000 clones, about nine tenths seen once. Specimen: PBMCs or T cells enriched from blood (not recorded which). The chain links TRBV9 to TRBJ2-5; tentatively, D is TRBD2 (5 bases). The TCR originated in a man aged 55 to 69 who had recovered from COVID-19. CDR3 sequence: CASSPRRGTQETQYF. CDR3 DNA sequence: TGTGCCAGCAGCCCTCGCCGGGGTACCCAAGAGACCCAGTACTTC. Full variable domain (rest looked up from reference TRBV9 and TRBJ2-5): DSGVTQTPKHLITATGQRVTLRCSPRSGDLSVYWYQQSLDQGLQFLIQYYNGEERAKGNILERFSAQQFPDLHSELNLSSLELGDSALYFCASSPRRGTQETQYFGPGTRLLVL.